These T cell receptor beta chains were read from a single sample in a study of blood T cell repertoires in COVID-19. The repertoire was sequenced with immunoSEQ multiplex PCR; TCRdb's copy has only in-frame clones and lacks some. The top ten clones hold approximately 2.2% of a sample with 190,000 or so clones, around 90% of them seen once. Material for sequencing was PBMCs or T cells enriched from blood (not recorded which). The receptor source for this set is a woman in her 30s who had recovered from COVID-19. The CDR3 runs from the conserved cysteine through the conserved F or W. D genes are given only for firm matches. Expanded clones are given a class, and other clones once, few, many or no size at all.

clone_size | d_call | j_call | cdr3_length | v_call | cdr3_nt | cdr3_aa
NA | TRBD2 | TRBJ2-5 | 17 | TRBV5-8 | TGTGCCAGCAGCAGCGGAGCGGGAGGCTCCGGGGGAGAGACCCAGTACTTC | CASSSGAGGSGGETQYF
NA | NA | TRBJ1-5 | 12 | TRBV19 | TGTGCCAGTAATGTTCCCGATCAGCCCCAGCATTTT | CASNVPDQPQHF
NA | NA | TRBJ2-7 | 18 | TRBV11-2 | TGTGCCAGCAGCTTAGATAGGGAAACAGGGTCTGAGCCGTACGAGCAGTACTTC | CASSLDRETGSEPYEQYF
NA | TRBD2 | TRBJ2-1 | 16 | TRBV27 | TGTGCCAGCAGTCTAGCGGGGATGGACCTTTACAATGAGCAGTTCTTC | CASSLAGMDLYNEQFF
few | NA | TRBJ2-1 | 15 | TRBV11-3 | TGTGCCAGCAGCTTAACCTGGCCATTGGACAATGAGCAGTTCTTC | CASSLTWPLDNEQFF
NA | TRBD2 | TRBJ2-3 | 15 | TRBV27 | TGTGCCAGCAGTTTAACGGGAGGTAACGCAGATACGCAGTATTTT | CASSLTGGNADTQYF
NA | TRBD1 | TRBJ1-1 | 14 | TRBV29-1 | TGCAGCGTTGGGTCACAGGGGGGGAACACTGAAGCTTTCTTT | CSVGSQGGNTEAFF
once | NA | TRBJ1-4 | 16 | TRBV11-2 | TGTGCCAGCAGCTTAGATCAGGGTCCTCCGGAGGAAAAACTGTTTTTT | CASSLDQGPPEEKLFF
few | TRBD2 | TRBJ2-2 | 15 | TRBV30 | TGTGCCTGGAACGGGAGGGCCCCGAACACCGGGGAGCTGTTTTTT | CAWNGRAPNTGELFF
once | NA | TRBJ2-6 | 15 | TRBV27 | TGTGCCAGCAGTTTATTTTATCGAGTGACCAACGTCCTGACTTTC | CASSLFYRVTNVLTF
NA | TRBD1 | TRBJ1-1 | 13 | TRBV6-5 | TGTGCCAGCACCAGGACAGGGGGCACTGAAGCTTTCTTT | CASTRTGGTEAFF
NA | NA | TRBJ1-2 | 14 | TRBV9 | TGTGCCAGCAGCGTCGGCAGGGGTAACTATGGCTACACCTTC | CASSVGRGNYGYTF
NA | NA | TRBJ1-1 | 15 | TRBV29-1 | TGCAGCGTTGAAGAGCCCTCGGGTTTGAACACTGAAGCTTTCTTT | CSVEEPSGLNTEAFF
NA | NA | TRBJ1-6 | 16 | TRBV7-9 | TGTGCCAGCAGCTTAGCGCTAGGACAGATGCATTCACCCCTCCACTTT | CASSLALGQMHSPLHF
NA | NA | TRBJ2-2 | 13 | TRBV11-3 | TGTGCCAGCAGCTTTACGAACACCGGGGAGCTGTTTTTT | CASSFTNTGELFF
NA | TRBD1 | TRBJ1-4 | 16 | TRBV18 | TGTGCCAGCTCACCTCAAACGGGACAGGGGGGCGAAAAACTGTTTTTT | CASSPQTGQGGEKLFF
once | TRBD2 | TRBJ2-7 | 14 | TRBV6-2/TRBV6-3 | TGTGCCAGCAGTCTCGGGGGGGCCTCCTACGAGCAGTACTTC | CASSLGGASYEQYF